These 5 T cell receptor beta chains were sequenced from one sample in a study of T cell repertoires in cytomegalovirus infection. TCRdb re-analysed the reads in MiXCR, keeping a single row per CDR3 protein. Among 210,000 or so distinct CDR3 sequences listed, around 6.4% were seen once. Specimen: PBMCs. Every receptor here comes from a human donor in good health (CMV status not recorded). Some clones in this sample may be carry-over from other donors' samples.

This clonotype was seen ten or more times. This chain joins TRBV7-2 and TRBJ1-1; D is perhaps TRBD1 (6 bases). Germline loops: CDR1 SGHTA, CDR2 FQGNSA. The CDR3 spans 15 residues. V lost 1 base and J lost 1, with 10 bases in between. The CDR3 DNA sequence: TGTGCCAGCAGCTTAGAGGGACATACGAACACTGAAGCTTTCTTT. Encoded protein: CASSLEGHTNTEAFF.

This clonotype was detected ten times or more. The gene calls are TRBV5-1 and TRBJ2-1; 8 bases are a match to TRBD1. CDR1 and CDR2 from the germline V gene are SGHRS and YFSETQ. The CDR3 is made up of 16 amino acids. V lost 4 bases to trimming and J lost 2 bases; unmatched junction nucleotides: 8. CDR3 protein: CASSRSTGEAYNEQFF. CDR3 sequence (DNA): TGCGCCAGCAGCCGTTCGACAGGGGAGGCCTACAATGAGCAGTTCTTC.

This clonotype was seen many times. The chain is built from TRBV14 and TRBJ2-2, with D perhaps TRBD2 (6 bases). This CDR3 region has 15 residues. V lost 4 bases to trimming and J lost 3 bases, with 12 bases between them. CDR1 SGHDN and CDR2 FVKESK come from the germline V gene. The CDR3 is CASSPGLFDTGELFF. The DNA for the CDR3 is TGTGCCAGCAGCCCGGGACTTTTCGACACCGGGGAGCTGTTTTTT.

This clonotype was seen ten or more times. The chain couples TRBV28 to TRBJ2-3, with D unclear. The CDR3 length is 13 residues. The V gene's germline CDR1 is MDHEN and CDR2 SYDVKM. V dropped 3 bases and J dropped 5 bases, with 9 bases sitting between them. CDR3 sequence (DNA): TGTGCCAGCAGTTTGTGGCTAGGAGATACGCAGTATTTT. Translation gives CASSLWLGDTQYF. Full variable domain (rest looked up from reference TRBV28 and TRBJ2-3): DVKVTQSSRYLVKRTGEKVFLECVQDMDHENMFWYRQDPGLGLRLIYFSYDVKMKEKGDIPEGYSVSREKKERFSLILESASTNQTSMYLCASSLWLGDTQYFGPGTRLTVL.

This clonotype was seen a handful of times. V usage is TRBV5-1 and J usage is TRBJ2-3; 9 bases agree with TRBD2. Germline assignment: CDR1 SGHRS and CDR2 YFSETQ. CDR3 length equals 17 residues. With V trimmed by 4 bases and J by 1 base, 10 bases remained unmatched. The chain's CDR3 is CASSKKVVAGGTDTQYF. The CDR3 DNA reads TGCGCCAGCAGCAAAAAGGTAGTAGCGGGAGGCACAGATACGCAGTATTTT.